This T cell receptor beta chain was found in a study of cytomegalovirus exposure and HLA in healthy donors. Study background: Of several hundred genotyped donors, more than 75% grouped in the Caucasian-associated ancestry cluster. Study conclusions and caveats: Altogether, 160 or so TCR beta chains were recorded as cytomegalovirus-associated. Reported findings show TCR beta sequences accurately forecast HLA-A and HLA-B alleles in most subjects. Donor immune exposure was known only as CMV serostatus.

A multiplex PCR was run with 60 Vbeta primers and 13 Jbeta primers. Measured with immunoSEQ multiplex PCR; TCRdb has only the in-frame clones, and not every one. The repertoire consists of 120,000 or so clones, with roughly 85% occurring once and the leading ten covering approximately 3.5%. V was trimmed by 4 bases and J by 6 bases, leaving 12 bases between them. The CDR3 contains 13 residues. The germline V gene has CDR1 MNHEY and CDR2 SVGAGI. Regarding this clone: Its antigen remains unidentified.

Sequencing was carried out using PBMCs. The chain recombines TRBV6-5 with TRBJ1-2; TRBD1 might be the D (5 bases). The sequence was obtained from a woman aged 40 to 50 in good health and CMV-seropositive. The CDR3 is CASSFDSLHGYTF. CDR3 sequence (DNA): TGTGCCAGCAGTTTCGACAGCCTCCATGGCTACACCTTC.